The T cell receptor beta chain under discussion was sequenced for a study of regulatory T cells in long-lasting Graves disease. Study background: Patients newly diagnosed with Graves' had been on antithyroid drugs for under 3 months.

V lost 4 bases and J lost 3, with 7 bases in between. This CDR3 has 13 residues. CDR1 and CDR2 from the germline V gene are ENHRY and SYGVKD. Regarding the study as a whole: Newly diagnosed Graves' patients had higher TCR diversity than persistent ones. The researchers studied only peripheral blood, not thyroid tissue.

As to this clonotype: Its matching antigen is unknown.

Described time point: newly diagnosed GD, antithyroid drugs for less than 3 months. Extracted PBMC RNA gave rise to the TCR library. HTBI primers from iRepertoire and Arm-PCR of CDR3 regions yielded the TCR beta libraries. TCRdb re-called the multiplex PCR reads with MiXCR, one entry per CDR3 protein. The sample includes about 620,000 distinct CDR3 sequences, under 20% of them seen just once. These data were likewise used in another study, on T cells in Graves' hyperthyroidism and ophthalmopathy.

The receptor was derived from a woman in her 30s with Graves disease. Here the sequenced sample was peripheral blood mononuclear cells (PBMCs), taken at new diagnosis, from a patient treated with antithyroid drugs. The chain combines TRBV10-3 with TRBJ1-5, with D hard to call. Written as DNA, the CDR3 is TGTGCCATCAGTGGGTACGTCAATCAGCCCCAGCATTTT. This encodes CAISGYVNQPQHF.